This T cell receptor (beta chain) stems from a study of blood T cell repertoires in COVID-19. This table comes from immunoSEQ multiplex PCR, and its TCRdb copy is limited to in-frame clones, with some not included. The top ten clones hold around 2.3% of a sample with 250,000 to 300,000 clones, 90% of them seen once. Trimming removed 5 bases at V and 5 bases at J, with 21 bases between. CDR1 LNHNV and CDR2 YYDKDF come from the germline V gene (reference sequence). The CDR3 runs 16 residues. This TCR was recovered from a woman aged 55-69 years with COVID-19, enrolled during active disease. Sequencing was carried out using peripheral blood. The V call is TRBV15, the J call TRBJ2-5; D is possibly TRBD2 (7 bases). The CDR3 coding sequence is TGTGCCACCAGCGGTCGAAGGGGGGGCTTTTGGGAGACCCAGTACTTC. Translation gives CATSGRRGGFWETQYF.